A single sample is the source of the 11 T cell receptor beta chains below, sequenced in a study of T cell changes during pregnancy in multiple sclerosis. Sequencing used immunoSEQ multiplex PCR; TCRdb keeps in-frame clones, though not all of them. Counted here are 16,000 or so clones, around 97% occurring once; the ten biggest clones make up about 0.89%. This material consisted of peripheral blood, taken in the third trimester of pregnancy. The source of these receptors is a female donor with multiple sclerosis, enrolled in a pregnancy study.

Here the CDR3 DNA reads TGTGCCAGCAGTTTATCTGGGGGGGCCCTAGGGGCCAACGTCCTGACTTTC. Translation gives CASSLSGGALGANVLTF. The chain recombines TRBV27 with TRBJ2-6; the D gene is possibly TRBD2 (7 bases). The CDR3 spans 17 residues. Germline-derived CDR1 and CDR2 are MNHEY and SMNVEV (reference sequence). Deletions cut 0 bases from V and 4 bases from J, with 13 bases between. The full variable domain, in which reference TRBV27 and TRBJ2-6 provide the parts outside the CDR3, is EAQVTQNPRYLITVTGKKLTVTCSQNMNHEYMSWYRQDPGLGLRQIYYSMNVEVTDKGDVPEGYKVSRKEKRNFPLILESPSPNQTSLYFCASSLSGGALGANVLTFGAGSRLTVL.

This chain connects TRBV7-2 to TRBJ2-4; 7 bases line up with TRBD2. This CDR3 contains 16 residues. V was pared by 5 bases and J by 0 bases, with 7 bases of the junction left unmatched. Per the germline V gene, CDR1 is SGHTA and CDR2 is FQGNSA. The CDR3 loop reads CASSPEIAGAKNIQYF. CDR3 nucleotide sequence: TGTGCCAGCAGCCCCGAGATAGCGGGAGCCAAAAACATTCAGTACTTC.

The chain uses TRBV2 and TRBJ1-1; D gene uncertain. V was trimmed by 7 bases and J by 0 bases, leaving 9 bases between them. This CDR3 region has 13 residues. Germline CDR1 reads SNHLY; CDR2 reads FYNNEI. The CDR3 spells CASTPSMNTEAFF. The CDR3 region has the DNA TGTGCCAGCACCCCGAGCATGAACACTGAAGCTTTCTTT.

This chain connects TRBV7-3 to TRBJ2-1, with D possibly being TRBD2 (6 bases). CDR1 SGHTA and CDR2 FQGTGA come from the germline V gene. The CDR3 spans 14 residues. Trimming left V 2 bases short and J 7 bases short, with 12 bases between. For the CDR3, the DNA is TGTGCCAGCAGCTTATGGGGGGTTAGAAATGAGCAGTTCTTC. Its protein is CASSLWGVRNEQFF. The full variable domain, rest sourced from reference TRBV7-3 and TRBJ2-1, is GAGVSQTPSNKVTEKGKYVELRCDPISGHTALYWYRQSLGQGPEFLIYFQGTGAADDSGLPNDRFFAVRPEGSVSTLKIQRTERGDSAVYLCASSLWGVRNEQFFGPGTRLTVL.

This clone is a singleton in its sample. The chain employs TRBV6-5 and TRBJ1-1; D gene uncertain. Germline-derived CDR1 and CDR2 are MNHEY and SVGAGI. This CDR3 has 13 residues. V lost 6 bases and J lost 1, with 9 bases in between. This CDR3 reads CASSRGPNTEAFF. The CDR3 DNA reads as TGTGCCAGCAGCCGAGGGCCGAACACTGAAGCTTTCTTT.

CDR3 coding DNA: TGTGCCAGCAGCTTAGATGGGAGACAGGTCTACAATGAGCAGTTCTTC. Translated, it gives CASSLDGRQVYNEQFF. The chain links TRBV11-2 to TRBJ2-1, with D tentatively TRBD1 (6 bases). V lost 0 bases and J lost 3, with 12 bases in between. The CDR3 runs 16 residues. Germline V gene data show CDR1 as SGHAT and CDR2 as FQNNGV. Based on the CDR3 plus reference TRBV11-2 and TRBJ2-1, the full variable domain is EAGVAQSPRYKIIEKRQSVAFWCNPISGHATLYWYQQILGQGPKLLIQFQNNGVVDDSQLPKDRFSAERLKGVDSTLKIQPAKLEDSAVYLCASSLDGRQVYNEQFFGPGTRLTVL.

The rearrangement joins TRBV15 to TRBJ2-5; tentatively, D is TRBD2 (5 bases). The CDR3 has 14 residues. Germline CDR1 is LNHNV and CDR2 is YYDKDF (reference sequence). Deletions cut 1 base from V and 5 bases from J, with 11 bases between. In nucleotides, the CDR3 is TGTGCCACCAGCAGAGTTACTAGTTCGGAGACCCAGTACTTC. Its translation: CATSRVTSSETQYF.

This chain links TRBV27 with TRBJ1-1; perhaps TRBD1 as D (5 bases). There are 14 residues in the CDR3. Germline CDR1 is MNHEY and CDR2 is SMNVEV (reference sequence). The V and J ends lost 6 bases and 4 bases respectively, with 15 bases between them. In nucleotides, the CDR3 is TGTGCCAGCAGCTGGGCCGGGACTCCCACTGAAGCTTTCTTT. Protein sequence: CASSWAGTPTEAFF.

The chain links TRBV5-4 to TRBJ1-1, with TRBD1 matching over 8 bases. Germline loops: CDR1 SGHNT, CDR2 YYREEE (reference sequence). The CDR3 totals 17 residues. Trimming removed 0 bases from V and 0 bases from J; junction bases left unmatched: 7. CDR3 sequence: CASSLAQGADMNTEAFF. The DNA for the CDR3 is TGTGCCAGCAGCTTGGCGCAGGGGGCAGACATGAACACTGAAGCTTTCTTT.

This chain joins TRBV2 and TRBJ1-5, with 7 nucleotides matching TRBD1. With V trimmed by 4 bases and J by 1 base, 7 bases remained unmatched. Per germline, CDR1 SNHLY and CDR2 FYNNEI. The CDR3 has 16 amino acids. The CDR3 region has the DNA TGTGCCAGCAGTGTCAGGGGACAGCTAAGCAATCAGCCCCAGCATTTT. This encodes CASSVRGQLSNQPQHF.

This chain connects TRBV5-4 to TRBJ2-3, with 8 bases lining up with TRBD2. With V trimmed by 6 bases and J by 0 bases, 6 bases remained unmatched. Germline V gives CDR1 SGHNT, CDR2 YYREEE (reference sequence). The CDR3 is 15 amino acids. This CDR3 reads CASTTRGGSTDTQYF. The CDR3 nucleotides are TGTGCCAGCACCACTCGCGGGGGGAGCACAGATACGCAGTATTTT.